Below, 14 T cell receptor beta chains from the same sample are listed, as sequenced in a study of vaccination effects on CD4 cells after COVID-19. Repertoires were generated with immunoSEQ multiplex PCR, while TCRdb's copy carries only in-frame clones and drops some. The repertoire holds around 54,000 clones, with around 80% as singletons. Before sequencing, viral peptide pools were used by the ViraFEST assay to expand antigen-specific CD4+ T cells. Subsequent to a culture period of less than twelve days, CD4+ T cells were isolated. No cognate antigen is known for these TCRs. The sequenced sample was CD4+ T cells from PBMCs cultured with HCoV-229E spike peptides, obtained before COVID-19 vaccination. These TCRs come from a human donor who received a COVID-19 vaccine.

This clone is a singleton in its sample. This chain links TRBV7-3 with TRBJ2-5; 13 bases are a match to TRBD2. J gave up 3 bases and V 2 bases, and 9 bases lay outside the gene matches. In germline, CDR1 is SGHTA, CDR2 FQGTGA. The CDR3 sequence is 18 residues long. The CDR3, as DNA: TGTGCCAGCAGCTTAGGGTTTTCAGGACTAGCGGGGGAAGAGACCCAGTACTTC. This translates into CASSLGFSGLAGEETQYF.

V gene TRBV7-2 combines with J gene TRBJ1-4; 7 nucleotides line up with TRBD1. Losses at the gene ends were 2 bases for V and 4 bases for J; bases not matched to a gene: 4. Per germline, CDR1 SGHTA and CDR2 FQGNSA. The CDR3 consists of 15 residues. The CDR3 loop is CASSLNRGINEKLFF. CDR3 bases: TGTGCCAGCAGCTTAAACAGGGGAATTAATGAAAAACTGTTTTTT.

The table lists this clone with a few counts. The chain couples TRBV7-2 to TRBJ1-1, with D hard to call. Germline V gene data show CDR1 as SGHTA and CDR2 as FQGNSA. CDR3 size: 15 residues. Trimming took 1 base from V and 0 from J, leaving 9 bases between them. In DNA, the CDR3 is TGTGCCAGCAGCTTAGGACGCAGGTTGAACACTGAAGCTTTCTTT. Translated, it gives CASSLGRRLNTEAFF.

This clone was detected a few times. CDR3 in amino acids: CASSYTQGQHYGYTF. DNA for the CDR3: TGTGCCAGCAGTTATACCCAGGGTCAGCACTATGGCTACACCTTC. The chain uses TRBV6-5 and TRBJ1-2; possibly TRBD1 for D (5 bases). Trimming left V 3 bases short and J 3 bases short, with 14 bases between. This CDR3 has 15 residues. CDR1 and CDR2 (germline): MNHEY, SVGAGI.

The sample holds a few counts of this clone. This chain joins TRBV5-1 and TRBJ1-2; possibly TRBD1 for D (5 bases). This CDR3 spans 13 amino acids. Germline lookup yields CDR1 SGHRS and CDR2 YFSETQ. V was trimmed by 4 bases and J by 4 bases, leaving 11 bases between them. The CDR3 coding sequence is TGCGCCAGCAGCCCCGACAGATCCTATGGCTACACCTTC. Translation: CASSPDRSYGYTF. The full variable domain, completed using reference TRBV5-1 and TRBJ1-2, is KAGVTQTPRYLIKTRGQQVTLSCSPISGHRSVSWYQQTPGQGLQFLFEYFSETQRNKGNFPGRFSGRQFSNSRSEMNVSTLELGDSALYLCASSPDRSYGYTFGSGTRLTVV.

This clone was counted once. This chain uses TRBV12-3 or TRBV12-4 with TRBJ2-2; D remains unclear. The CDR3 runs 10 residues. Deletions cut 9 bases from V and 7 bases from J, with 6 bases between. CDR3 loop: CASSVGELFF. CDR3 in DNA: TGTGCCAGTTCGGTCGGGGAGCTGTTTTTT.

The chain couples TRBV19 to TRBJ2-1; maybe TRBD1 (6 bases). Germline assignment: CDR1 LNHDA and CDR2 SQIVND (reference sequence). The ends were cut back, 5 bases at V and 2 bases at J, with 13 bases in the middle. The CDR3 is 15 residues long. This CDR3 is CASSSPGQPYNEQFF. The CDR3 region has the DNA TGTGCCAGTAGTTCCCCAGGACAGCCCTACAATGAGCAGTTCTTC.

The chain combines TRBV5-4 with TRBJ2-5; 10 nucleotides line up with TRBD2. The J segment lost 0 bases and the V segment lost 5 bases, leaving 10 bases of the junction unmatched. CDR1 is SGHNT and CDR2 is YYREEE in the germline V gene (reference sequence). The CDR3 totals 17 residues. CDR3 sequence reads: CASRGRSSGGDQETQYF. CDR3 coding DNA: TGTGCCAGCAGGGGACGTTCGAGCGGGGGGGACCAAGAGACCCAGTACTTC.

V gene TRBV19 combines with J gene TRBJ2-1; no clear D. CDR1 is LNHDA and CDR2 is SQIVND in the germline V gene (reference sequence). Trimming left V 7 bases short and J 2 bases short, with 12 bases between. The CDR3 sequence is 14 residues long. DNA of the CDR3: TGTGCCAGTAAAAGGGCTAGTCCCTACAATGAGCAGTTCTTC. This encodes CASKRASPYNEQFF.

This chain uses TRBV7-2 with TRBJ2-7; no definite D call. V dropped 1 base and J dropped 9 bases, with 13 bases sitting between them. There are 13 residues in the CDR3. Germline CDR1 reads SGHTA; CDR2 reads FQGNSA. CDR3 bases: TGTGCCAGCAGCTTAGTTGGATCCCCCAGGCAGTACGTC. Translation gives CASSLVGSPRQYV.

The CDR3 here is CASSPWGLATRNEQFF. The CDR3 DNA reads as TGTGCCAGTAGTCCTTGGGGTCTAGCGACGAGGAATGAGCAGTTCTTC. V and J are TRBV19 and TRBJ2-1, with a possible D match to TRBD2 (6 bases). The CDR3 spans 16 residues. V was pared by 5 bases and J by 7 bases, with 21 bases between. Germline V lookup: CDR1 LNHDA, CDR2 SQIVND (reference sequence).

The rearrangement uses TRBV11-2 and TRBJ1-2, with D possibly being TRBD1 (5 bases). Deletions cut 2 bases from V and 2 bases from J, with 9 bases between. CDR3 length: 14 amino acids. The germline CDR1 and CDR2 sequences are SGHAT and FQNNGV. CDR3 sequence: CASSLSQGNYGYTF. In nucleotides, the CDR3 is TGTGCCAGCAGCTTAAGCCAGGGAAACTATGGCTACACCTTC.

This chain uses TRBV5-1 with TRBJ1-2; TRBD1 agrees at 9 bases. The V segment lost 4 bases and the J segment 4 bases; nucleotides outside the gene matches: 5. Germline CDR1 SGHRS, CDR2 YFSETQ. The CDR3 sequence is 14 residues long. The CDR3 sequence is CASSLGQGFYGYTF. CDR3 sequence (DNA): TGCGCCAGCAGCCTGGGACAGGGATTCTATGGCTACACCTTC.

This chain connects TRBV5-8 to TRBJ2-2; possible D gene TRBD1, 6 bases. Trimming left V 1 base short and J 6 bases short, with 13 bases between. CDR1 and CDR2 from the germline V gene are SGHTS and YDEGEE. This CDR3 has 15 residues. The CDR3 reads CASSLQGLIAGELFF. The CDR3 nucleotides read TGTGCCAGCAGCTTGCAGGGGTTAATCGCCGGGGAGCTGTTTTTT.